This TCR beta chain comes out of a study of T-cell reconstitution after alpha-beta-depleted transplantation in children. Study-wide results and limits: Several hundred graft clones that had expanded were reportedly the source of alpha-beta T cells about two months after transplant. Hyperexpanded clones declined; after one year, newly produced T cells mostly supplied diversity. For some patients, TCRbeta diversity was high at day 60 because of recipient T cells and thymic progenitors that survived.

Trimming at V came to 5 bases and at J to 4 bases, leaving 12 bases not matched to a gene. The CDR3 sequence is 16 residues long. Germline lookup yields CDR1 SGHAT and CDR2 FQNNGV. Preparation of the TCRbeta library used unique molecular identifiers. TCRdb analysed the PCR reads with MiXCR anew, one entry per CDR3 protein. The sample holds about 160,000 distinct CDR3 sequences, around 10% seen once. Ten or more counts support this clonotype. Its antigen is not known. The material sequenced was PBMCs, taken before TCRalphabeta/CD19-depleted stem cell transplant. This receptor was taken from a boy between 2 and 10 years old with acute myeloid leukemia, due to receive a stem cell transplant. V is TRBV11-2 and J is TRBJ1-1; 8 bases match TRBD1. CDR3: CASSQVGQVPRTEAFF. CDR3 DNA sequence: TGTGCCAGCAGCCAAGTGGGACAGGTTCCCCGCACTGAAGCTTTCTTT.